Listed here are 19 T cell receptor beta chains from one sample, sequenced in a study of technical replicates of blood from a few donors. Sequencing was performed with immunoSEQ multiplex PCR; in TCRdb, only in-frame clones are kept and a portion is missing. Of tens of thousands of clones listed, roughly 94% are singletons. The sequencing input was T cells isolated from PBMCs. These receptor sequences come from a human donor in good health.

The chain recombines TRBV7-8 with TRBJ1-2; D perhaps matches TRBD1 (5 bases). V was shortened by 2 bases and J by 8 bases, with 9 bases between the two germline ends. CDR1 SGHVS and CDR2 FQNEAQ come from the germline V gene. The CDR3 runs to 12 residues. The CDR3 nucleotides are TGTGCCAGCAGCTTACGTGGGGGGGGCTACACCTTC. As protein: CASSLRGGGYTF.

This chain uses TRBV10-1 with TRBJ1-4; D perhaps matches TRBD1 (5 bases). The V gene's germline CDR1 is WNHNN and CDR2 SYGVQD (reference sequence). The CDR3 length is 11 residues. Trimming took 4 bases from V and 15 from J, leaving 12 bases between them. CDR3 protein: CASSVEGWVFF. In nucleotides, the CDR3 is TGCGCCAGCAGTGTGGAGGGGTGGGTGTTTTTT.

This clone was detected once. J is TRBJ2-5 and V is TRBV6-8; perhaps TRBD1 as D (6 bases). With 5 bases removed from V and 4 bases from J, the gap between germline ends came to 17 bases. CDR3 size: 15 residues. The V gene's germline CDR1 is MNHGY and CDR2 SAAAGT. CDR3 residues: CASSHIHRESETQYF. The CDR3 DNA reads as TGTGCCAGCAGTCATATTCACAGGGAGTCAGAGACCCAGTACTTC.

The chain employs TRBV4-1 and TRBJ2-7, with TRBD1 matching over 7 bases. The V gene end was trimmed by 1 base and the J gene end by 2 bases; junction bases not matched to a gene: 2. Germline V gene lookup returns CDR1 MGHRA and CDR2 YSYEKL. The CDR3 has 14 amino acids. Here the CDR3 DNA reads TGCGCCAGCAGCCAAGGAGGGGGCGCCTACGAGCAGTACTTC. Amino acids: CASSQGGGAYEQYF.

The chain employs TRBV7-7 and TRBJ2-1; 8 nucleotides match TRBD2. There are 17 residues in the CDR3. Germline V lookup: CDR1 SSHAT, CDR2 FNYEAQ (reference sequence). V gave up 3 bases and J gave up 9 bases; unmatched junction bases: 16. CDR3 region: CASSLGPGLGSVGEQFF. The CDR3 DNA follows: TGTGCCAGCAGCTTGGGACCGGGACTAGGGTCCGTGGGTGAGCAGTTCTTC. The full variable domain, completed using reference TRBV7-7 and TRBJ2-1, is GAGVSQSPRYKVTKRGQDVTLRCDPISSHATLYWYQQALGQGPEFLTYFNYEAQPDKSGLPSDRFSAERPEGSISTLTIQRTEQRDSAMYRCASSLGPGLGSVGEQFFGPGTRLTVL.

V gene TRBV28 combines with J gene TRBJ2-3, with D perhaps matching TRBD2 (6 bases). The length of the CDR3 is 16 residues. With 2 bases removed from V and 0 bases from J, the gap between germline ends came to 12 bases. The germline gives CDR1 MDHEN, CDR2 SYDVKM. The chain's CDR3 is CASSLASSDSTDTQYF. In DNA, the CDR3 is TGTGCCAGCAGTTTAGCTTCTAGCGATAGCACAGATACGCAGTATTTT.

This rearrangement joins TRBV4-1 to TRBJ1-3, with a tentative D call TRBD1 (5 bases). Per germline, CDR1 MGHRA and CDR2 YSYEKL. Trimming stripped 4 bases from V and 2 bases from J, with 15 bases between. The CDR3 extends over 16 amino acids. The DNA of the CDR3 is TGCGCCAGCAGCCCTGACAGAGACTGGACTGGAAACACCATATATTTT. Residues: CASSPDRDWTGNTIYF.

This clone was seen only once. The chain employs TRBV12-5 and TRBJ2-7; TRBD1 is a possible D gene (5 bases). CDR1 and CDR2 from the germline V gene are LGHNT and FRNRAP. V shed 2 bases and J shed 0 bases, with 8 bases lying between them. The CDR3 is 14 residues long. CDR3 DNA: TGTGCTAGTGGTTTGTTGACAGCCTCCTACGAGCAGTACTTC. Its translation is CASGLLTASYEQYF.

This clone was picked up one time. V usage is TRBV27 and J usage is TRBJ2-1, with 7 bases lining up with TRBD2. The junction had 14 bases not matched to a gene; V was cut back by 4 bases and J by 5 bases. The CDR3 has 17 amino acids. Germline V lookup: CDR1 MNHEY, CDR2 SMNVEV (reference sequence). The DNA of the CDR3 is TGTGCCAGCAGTTCCCTAACCGGGACTACAGCCGACAATGAGCAGTTCTTC. Translated: CASSSLTGTTADNEQFF.

Only one count was recorded for this clone. The J gene is TRBJ2-5, the V gene TRBV5-1; 10 bases map to TRBD2. The CDR3 has 14 amino acids. The junction had 8 bases not matched to a gene; V was cut back by 7 bases and J by 5 bases. In germline, CDR1 is SGHRS, CDR2 YFSETQ. CDR3 coding DNA: TGCGCCAGCGGACCCTTGACTAGCGGGGAGACCCAGTACTTC. This gives the protein CASGPLTSGETQYF.

The CDR3 DNA sequence: TGTGCCAGCAGCTTAACCGGGACTCAAAGCTACGAGCAGTACTTC. It is translated as CASSLTGTQSYEQYF. The chain couples TRBV5-5 to TRBJ2-7; possibly TRBD2 for D (6 bases). V lost 2 bases and J lost 3, with 15 bases in between. CDR1 is SGHKS, CDR2 YYEKEE, per germline (reference sequence). The CDR3 totals 15 residues.

The CDR3 DNA reads TGTGCCAGCAGCCCCACCCTAAAACAGGATCCCAACTATGGCTACACCTTC. Protein: CASSPTLKQDPNYGYTF. V is TRBV28 and J is TRBJ1-2; D might be TRBD1 (5 bases). CDR1 and CDR2 from the germline V gene are MDHEN and SYDVKM. This CDR3 comprises 17 residues. Trimming left V 6 bases short and J 2 bases short, with 22 bases between.

This clone came up once. This chain links TRBV4-2 with TRBJ2-3; the match to TRBD1 covers 9 bases. The CDR3 is made up of 18 amino acids. The trim removed 0 bases at V and 2 bases at J, leaving 9 bases unmatched. The V gene's germline CDR1 is LGHNA and CDR2 YNFKEQ. In nucleotides, the CDR3 is TGTGCCAGCAGCCAAGAAGCCCGGACAGGGGCCATCACAGATACGCAGTATTTT. Encoded protein: CASSQEARTGAITDTQYF.

The V gene is TRBV5-1, the J gene TRBJ2-1, with D possibly matching TRBD1 (5 bases). V lost 0 bases to trimming and J lost 7 bases, with 8 bases between them. CDR1 SGHRS and CDR2 YFSETQ come from the germline V gene. The CDR3 consists of 13 residues. The CDR3 region has the DNA TGCGCCAGCAGCTTGGCAGGGCCGAATGAGCAGTTCTTC. This gives the protein CASSLAGPNEQFF.

The chain is built from TRBV19 and TRBJ1-1; D ambiguous. The CDR3 has 15 amino acids. From germline, CDR1 is LNHDA and CDR2 SQIVND (reference sequence). Trimming stripped 2 bases from V and 4 bases from J, with 14 bases between. The CDR3 region is CASSIRTIGITEAFF. The CDR3, as DNA: TGTGCCAGTAGTATAAGGACGATCGGGATCACTGAAGCTTTCTTT.

The chain is built from TRBV4-1 and TRBJ1-4, with 11 bases identical to TRBD1. CDR1 MGHRA and CDR2 YSYEKL come from the germline V gene. V shed 2 bases and J 2 bases; nucleotides not matched to a gene: 7. CDR3 size: 18 residues. The CDR3 DNA sequence: TGCGCCAGCAGCCAAACTCCGGACAGGGGGCCTACTAATGAAAAACTGTTTTTT. Residues: CASSQTPDRGPTNEKLFF.

The rearrangement links TRBV29-1 to TRBJ2-7; D remains unclear. V lost 3 bases to trimming and J lost 6 bases, with 9 bases between them. CDR1 and CDR2 from the germline V gene are SQVTM and ANQGSEA. The CDR3 spans 11 residues. CDR3 protein: CSVDDSLEQYF. DNA for the CDR3: TGCAGCGTTGACGACTCGCTCGAGCAGTACTTC.

The CDR3 sequence: CASSQGQNNQPQHF. The CDR3 coding sequence is TGTGCCAGCTCACAGGGACAGAACAATCAGCCCCAGCATTTT. The J gene is TRBJ1-5, the V gene TRBV18, with 7 bases that match TRBD1. Germline V gives CDR1 KGHSH, CDR2 LQKENI. This CDR3 is built from 14 residues. Losses at the gene ends were 4 bases for V and 3 bases for J; bases not matched to a gene: 3. Combining the CDR3 with reference TRBV18 and TRBJ1-5 gives the whole variable domain NAGVMQNPRHLVRRRGQEARLRCSPMKGHSHVYWYRQLPEEGLKFMVYLQKENIIDESGMPKERFSAEFPKEGPSILRIQQVVRGDSAAYFCASSQGQNNQPQHFGDGTRLSIL.

The chain carries TRBV11-2 and TRBJ2-5; D gene uncertain. The germline CDR1 and CDR2 sequences are SGHAT and FQNNGV. The length of the CDR3 is 15 residues. Trimming pared 0 bases from V and 1 base from J, leaving 9 bases between. The CDR3 bases are TGTGCCAGCAGCTTAGATATGCGGCGCCAAGAGACCCAGTACTTC. Translated, it gives CASSLDMRRQETQYF. The full variable domain, completed using reference TRBV11-2 and TRBJ2-5, is EAGVAQSPRYKIIEKRQSVAFWCNPISGHATLYWYQQILGQGPKLLIQFQNNGVVDDSQLPKDRFSAERLKGVDSTLKIQPAKLEDSAVYLCASSLDMRRQETQYFGPGTRLLVL.